The source of this T cell receptor (beta chain) is a study of CDR3 diversity in severe acne (dated by TCRdb to the late 2010s). The germline V gene gives CDR1 as MGHRA and CDR2 as YSYEKL. Germline trimming amounts to 2 bases on V and 2 bases on J, with 6 as the count of junction bases outside the gene matches. The CDR3 runs 15 amino acids, cysteine and phenylalanine included. The only DNA kept is the CDR3, 45 bases in frame from the first base. This clonotype registers as medium-sized (0.01 to 0.1%) within its sample. Its recognized antigen is unknown. The input lacks base qualities; no much larger clone sits a single base away. Libraries were built with PCR. Sequencing was performed on an Illumina HiSeq 2000. TCRdb itself trimmed the public reads at Q25 with fastp, ran MiXCR and retained productive beta chains. Rows with one shared CDR3 protein collapse into an entry with the most common genes and DNA. The sample data list approximately 90,000 distinct CDR3 sequences, and approximately 49% of these were observed just once. The top ten constitute around a tenth of the sample.

Sequencing input: blood. The rearrangement joined TRBV4-1 to TRBJ2-7; TRBD1 agrees with 7 junctional bases. The origin of this receptor is a male donor with severe acne vulgaris. The DNA is as follows: TGCGCCAGCAGCCAACGCCCTGGGACAGCCTACGAGCAGTACTTC. It translates as CASSQRPGTAYEQYF.